The 19 T cell receptor beta chains reported below all come from one sample, sequenced in a study of T cells in Graves' hyperthyroidism and ophthalmopathy. Researchers took RNA transcripts and amplified the TCR beta CDR3 regions from them. Using the HTBI primer set, a first-round RT-PCR was run on the TCR CDR3. TCRdb reanalysed the multiplex PCR reads using MiXCR and keeps one entry per CDR3 protein. The table lists some 500,000 distinct CDR3 sequences, approximately 15% of them singletons. The specimen was blood. These TCRs come from a woman younger than 30 with Graves' hyperthyroidism.

There are many counts of this clonotype. J is TRBJ2-1 and V is TRBV19, with 12 bases that match TRBD2. Germline V gene data show CDR1 as LNHDA and CDR2 as SQIVND (reference sequence). This CDR3 contains 17 residues. J lost 7 bases, V lost 3 bases, and 10 bases had no gene match. The CDR3 nucleotides are TGTGCCAGTAGTATCCGGACTAGCGGGACCGATGAAAATGAGCAGTTCTTC. Residues: CASSIRTSGTDENEQFF.

V and J are TRBV29-1 and TRBJ1-2; D not certain. Deletions cut 3 bases from V and 6 bases from J, with 8 bases between. CDR3 length: 11 residues. Per the germline V gene, CDR1 is SQVTM and CDR2 is ANQGSEA. The CDR3 coding sequence is TGCAGCGTTGATACAGCGAATGGCTACACCTTC. Its translation is CSVDTANGYTF.

This clonotype was detected a few times. The chain employs TRBV19 and TRBJ1-4; the match to TRBD1 covers 7 bases. Per germline, CDR1 LNHDA and CDR2 SQIVND (reference sequence). This CDR3 is built from 19 residues. V trimming: 2 bases; J trimming: 0 bases; junction bases outside the gene matches: 12. CDR3 nucleotide sequence: TGTGCCAGTAGTATAATACGGAGGGGACAGATCGCAACTAATGAAAAACTGTTTTTT. It yields the protein CASSIIRRGQIATNEKLFF.

The V gene is TRBV6-2 or TRBV6-3, the J gene TRBJ2-6; D unclear. V was trimmed by 0 bases and J by 0 bases, leaving 3 bases between them. This CDR3 has 15 amino acids. The germline V gene has CDR1 MNHEY and CDR2 SVGEGT. The CDR3 sequence is CASSYSSSGANVLTF. DNA of the CDR3: TGTGCCAGCAGTTACTCATCCTCTGGGGCCAACGTCCTGACTTTC.

The table lists this clonotype with many counts. The rearrangement joins TRBV2 to TRBJ1-2; no definite D call. CDR1 is SNHLY and CDR2 is FYNNEI in the germline V gene. The CDR3 spans 12 residues. Trimming pared 3 bases from V and 4 bases from J, leaving 6 bases between. CDR3 amino acids: CASSEEGYGYTF. DNA of the CDR3: TGTGCCAGCAGTGAGGAGGGCTATGGCTACACCTTC.

This clonotype was recorded many times. DNA of the CDR3: TGTGCCAGCAGTTCCAGATATATGAACACTGAAGCTTTCTTT. Protein: CASSSRYMNTEAFF. The chain links TRBV27 to TRBJ1-1, with D uncertain. V was trimmed by 4 bases and J by 0 bases, leaving 9 bases between them. This CDR3 comprises 14 residues. In germline, CDR1 is MNHEY, CDR2 SMNVEV (reference sequence).

This clonotype was counted ten times or more. This chain joins TRBV12-3 or TRBV12-4 and TRBJ2-1; 13 positions match TRBD2. The ends lost 5 bases at V and 6 bases at J; junction bases unmatched: 19. The CDR3 contains 20 residues. CDR3 loop: CASSPLLLAGGLKGVNEQFF. The CDR3, as DNA: TGTGCCAGCAGTCCCCTTCTACTAGCGGGAGGGCTAAAGGGGGTCAATGAGCAGTTCTTC.

To note about this clonotype: Since a much larger clone is just one base distant, this may be a read error. The chain is built from TRBV29-1 and TRBJ2-7; no definite D call. The length of the CDR3 is 10 residues. Germline values: CDR1 SQVTM, CDR2 ANQGSEA. The CDR3 loop is CGVEDIRRYF. The CDR3 nucleotides are TGCGGCGTTGAAGATATAAGGCGGTACTTC.

V is TRBV7-9 and J is TRBJ2-7; 7 bases map to TRBD1. The V segment lost 5 bases and the J segment 3 bases; nucleotides outside the gene matches: 7. The CDR3 is 14 amino acids. Germline V gives CDR1 SEHNR, CDR2 FQNEAQ (reference sequence). CDR3 region: CASSPGQVFYEQYF. The CDR3 DNA reads as TGTGCCAGCAGCCCAGGACAGGTTTTCTACGAGCAGTACTTC.

This clonotype has just a few counts. The V call is TRBV19, the J call TRBJ1-1; the match to TRBD1 covers 7 bases. V lost 5 bases, J lost 3 bases, and 12 bases stayed unmatched. Germline V CDR1 and CDR2: LNHDA, SQIVND (reference sequence). This CDR3 region has 16 residues. Here the CDR3 reads CASSPHRRGRHTEAFF. DNA for the CDR3: TGTGCCAGTAGTCCCCACAGAAGGGGGCGTCACACTGAAGCTTTCTTT. Drawing the rest from reference TRBV19 and TRBJ1-1, the complete variable domain is DGGITQSPKYLFRKEGQNVTLSCEQNLNHDAMYWYRQDPGQGLRLIYYSQIVNDFQKGDIAEGYSVSREKKESFPLTVTSAQKNPTAFYLCASSPHRRGRHTEAFFGQGTRLTVV.

This clonotype showed up many times. In DNA, the CDR3 is TGTGCCAGCAAGACTAGCGGGACCGACCAACGGTTCTTC. It is translated as CASKTSGTDQRFF. The chain combines TRBV2 with TRBJ2-1, with 11 bases that match TRBD2. J gave up 15 bases and V 7 bases, and 11 bases lay outside the gene matches. The CDR3 consists of 13 residues. Germline CDR1 and CDR2: SNHLY and FYNNEI.

V gene TRBV19 combines with J gene TRBJ2-2; possibly TRBD2 for D (5 bases). Germline V CDR1 and CDR2: LNHDA, SQIVND (reference sequence). The CDR3 runs 13 residues. Trimming removed 6 bases from V and 7 bases from J, with 12 bases in between. CDR3 amino acids: CASSPPGNGELFF. CDR3 sequence (DNA): TGTGCCAGTAGCCCCCCGGGAAACGGGGAGCTGTTTTTT.

The chain uses TRBV5-4 and TRBJ1-1, with D tentatively TRBD1 (5 bases). Per germline, CDR1 SGHNT and CDR2 YYREEE (reference sequence). CDR3 length: 14 residues. Trimming stripped 7 bases from V and 7 bases from J, with 20 bases between. This CDR3 reads CASASYSRGGEAFF. The CDR3 nucleotides read TGTGCCAGCGCTAGCTACTCCCGGGGCGGTGAAGCTTTCTTT.

The chain carries TRBV18 and TRBJ2-7; 9 nucleotides line up with TRBD2. The CDR3 spans 15 residues. CDR1 and CDR2 (germline): KGHSH, LQKENI. The J segment lost 0 bases and the V segment lost 6 bases, leaving 6 bases of the junction unmatched. CDR3 DNA sequence: TGTGCCAGCTCCCGAGCGGGAGGCCTCTCCTACGAGCAGTACTTC. It translates to CASSRAGGLSYEQYF. The variable domain in full, with the rest retrieved from reference TRBV18 and TRBJ2-7, is NAGVMQNPRHLVRRRGQEARLRCSPMKGHSHVYWYRQLPEEGLKFMVYLQKENIIDESGMPKERFSAEFPKEGPSILRIQQVVRGDSAAYFCASSRAGGLSYEQYFGPGTRLTVT.

Only a few counts were recorded for this clonotype. This sequence joins TRBV13 and TRBJ1-4; D remains unclear. Germline CDR1 PRHDT, CDR2 FYEKMQ (reference sequence). The CDR3 runs to 17 residues. Trimming pared 5 bases from V and 5 bases from J, leaving 21 bases between. The CDR3 spells CASSATRTGQANEKLFF. The CDR3 nucleotides read TGTGCCAGCAGCGCGACCAGGACCGGGCAGGCGAATGAAAAACTGTTTTTT.

This clonotype was counted ten times or more. The chain carries TRBV12-3 or TRBV12-4 and TRBJ2-1; TRBD2 agrees at 12 bases. With V trimmed by 2 bases and J by 6 bases, 5 bases remained unmatched. The CDR3 consists of 16 residues. The CDR3 protein is CASSLSSGRVGNEQFF. CDR3 bases: TGTGCCAGCAGTTTATCTAGCGGGAGGGTTGGCAATGAGCAGTTCTTC.

This clonotype was detected ten times or more. The chain links TRBV30 to TRBJ1-1, with a tentative D call TRBD1 (5 bases). The CDR3 contains 15 residues. The germline gives CDR1 GTSNPN, CDR2 SVGIG (reference sequence). V lost 2 bases to trimming and J lost 1 base, with 14 bases between them. CDR3 protein: CAWSIPGRQNTEAFF. CDR3 DNA sequence: TGTGCCTGGAGTATTCCGGGACGGCAGAACACTGAAGCTTTCTTT.

This clonotype was observed at least ten times. V gene TRBV6-5 combines with J gene TRBJ1-1, with TRBD1 matching over 10 bases. V was pared by 1 base and J by 1 base, with 3 bases of the junction left unmatched. Per germline, CDR1 MNHEY and CDR2 SVGAGI. The CDR3 runs 16 residues. The CDR3 sequence is CASSYFGTGANTEAFF. DNA for the CDR3: TGTGCCAGCAGTTACTTTGGGACAGGGGCGAACACTGAAGCTTTCTTT.

This chain connects TRBV20-1 to TRBJ2-2; D is unclear. In germline, CDR1 is DFQATT, CDR2 SNEGSKA (reference sequence). CDR3 length: 13 residues. The V end was cut by 1 base, the J end by 1 base, with 4 bases between. In DNA form, the CDR3 reads TGCAGTGCTAGAGGTCGGAACACCGGGGAGCTGTTTTTT. Residues: CSARGRNTGELFF.